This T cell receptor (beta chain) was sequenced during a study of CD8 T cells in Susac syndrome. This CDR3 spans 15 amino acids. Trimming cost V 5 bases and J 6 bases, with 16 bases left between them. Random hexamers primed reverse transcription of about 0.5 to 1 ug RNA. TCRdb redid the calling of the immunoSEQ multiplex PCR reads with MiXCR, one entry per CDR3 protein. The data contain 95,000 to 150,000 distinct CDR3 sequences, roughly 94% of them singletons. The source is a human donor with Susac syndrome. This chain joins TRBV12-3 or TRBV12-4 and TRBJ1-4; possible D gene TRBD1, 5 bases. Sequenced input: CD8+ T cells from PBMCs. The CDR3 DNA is TGTGCCAGCAGTCCCGGGGGAGGCGAAGATGAAAAACTGTTTTTT. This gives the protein CASSPGGGEDEKLFF.